This passage covers 3 T cell receptor beta chains from one sample sequenced in a study of blood T cell repertoires in COVID-19. Data came from immunoSEQ multiplex PCR; TCRdb stores just in-frame clones and leaves some out. The table lists about 150,000 clones, more than 75% of them singletons. Sequenced sample: peripheral blood. The receptors come from a human donor in a cohort sampled during active COVID-19.

V usage is TRBV5-1 and J usage is TRBJ1-1; D call uncertain. The CDR3 has 15 residues. Germline V gives CDR1 SGHRS, CDR2 YFSETQ. V shed 2 bases and J shed 2 bases, with 13 bases lying between them. CDR3 sequence: CASSFGGQTNTEAFF. CDR3 DNA sequence: TGCGCCAGCAGCTTTGGTGGGCAGACAAACACTGAAGCTTTCTTT.

The gene calls are TRBV5-1 and TRBJ2-3, with 8 bases that match TRBD2. Trimming cost V 0 bases and J 5 bases; bases outside gene matches: 2. Germline loops: CDR1 SGHRS, CDR2 YFSETQ. The length of the CDR3 is 14 residues. The CDR3 DNA is TGCGCCAGCAGCTTGGGGGGACTAGAAGATACGCAGTATTTT. Protein: CASSLGGLEDTQYF.

The V call is TRBV19, the J call TRBJ2-1; 15 bases line up with TRBD2. V lost 3 bases and J lost 0; bases outside the gene matches: 6. Germline CDR1 reads LNHDA; CDR2 reads SQIVND (reference sequence). The CDR3 is 19 amino acids. This CDR3 reads CASSIRGTSGGNSYNEQFF. CDR3 DNA sequence: TGTGCCAGTAGTATTAGGGGGACTAGCGGGGGGAACTCCTACAATGAGCAGTTCTTC.